What follows describes a single T cell receptor beta chain. No cognate antigen has been identified for it. Base qualities were left out, and no much larger clone turns up one base away. Library construction relied on the immunoSEQ multiplex PCR assay. In TCRdb, the immuneACCESS table is reduced to in-frame sequences with V and J assigned. These tables do not hold every clone; where another copy was compared, an unresolved V gene accounts for under half, and the others remain unexplained. The sample records fewer than 90,000 clones, 84% of which are singletons. The ten largest clones capture under 30% of the sample. This specimen belongs to a study of control samples from healthy donors and cancer patients (TCRdb year 2020). Spanning cysteine to phenylalanine, the CDR3 consists of 15 amino acids. Only CDR3 DNA is held: 45 bases, read in frame from base 1. According to the germline V gene (reference sequence), CDR1 reads GTSNPN and CDR2 reads SVGIG. The germline ends are 13 bases apart after V is trimmed by 0 bases and J by 2 bases.

The chain couples TRBV30 to TRBJ1-2; the D segment cannot be called with confidence. The clonotype comes from a man aged 50-59 years in good health. What was sequenced was blood. CDR3 loop: CAWSVISRKNYGYTF. In nucleotide form, the sequence is TGTGCCTGGAGTGTAATATCCAGGAAAAACTATGGCTACACCTTC.